The entry below gives a single TCR beta chain sequence along with its context. This sample was taken from a study of somatic mutations in cytotoxic T cells in rheumatoid arthritis. About the study: Patient blood (30 ml EDTA) was taken immediately after diagnosis and before treatment.

As originally analysed: Patient CD8+ clones bigger than 1% seldom lined up with published virus-specific TCRB sequences. Assay used: immunoSEQ multiplex PCR; TCRdb lists only in-frame clones, some missing. The D gene and trimming were derived from the DNA, and the V and J assignments and clone size from that table. The repertoire consists of tens of thousands of clones, with nearly 80% occurring once and the leading ten covering approximately 10%. Researchers isolated CD4+ and CD8+ cells by positive magnetic bead selection and then checked their purity by flow cytometry. CDR3 length: 16 amino acids. Germline lookup yields CDR1 ENHRY and CDR2 SYGVKD. Trimming removed 3 bases from V and 0 bases from J; junction bases left unmatched: 5.

The chain employs TRBV10-3 and TRBJ2-3; 8 bases fit TRBD2. Sequenced: CD8+ T cells sorted from blood. The origin of this receptor is an adult with rheumatoid arthritis. The CDR3 here is CAISETSGASTDTQYF. As DNA, the CDR3 is TGTGCCATCAGTGAAACTAGCGGAGCTAGCACAGATACGCAGTATTTT.